This TCR beta chain is from a study of cytomegalovirus exposure and HLA in healthy donors. Study-wide findings and caveats: Rare TCR sequences predominated, though certain public TCRs were found in many donors. Productive status was seen about 87% or about 30% of the time for most TCR beta V segments in an earlier analysis. Researchers reportedly found TCR beta sequences accurately predicted most subjects' HLA-A and HLA-B alleles.

In the PCR, 60 Vbeta and 13 Jbeta primers were used. Profiling relied on immunoSEQ multiplex PCR, and the TCRdb table lists in-frame clones only, not all of them. The sample has under 200,000 clones, roughly 85% seen once. V was pared by 4 bases and J by 3 bases, with 14 bases between. The CDR3 loop spans 15 amino acids. Looked up from germline, CDR1 is SGHRS and CDR2 is YFSETQ. On this clone: Its antigen remains unknown.

The TCR originated in a woman between 35 and 50 years old in good health and CMV-seronegative. This chain connects TRBV5-1 to TRBJ2-1, with no clear D. The specimen sequenced was PBMCs. CDR3 residues: CASSPSAACYNEQFF. CDR3 DNA: TGCGCCAGCAGCCCGAGTGCAGCGTGCTACAATGAGCAGTTCTTC.